This TCR beta chain was captured by sequencing in a study of cytomegalovirus exposure and HLA in healthy donors. About the research overall: The same platform was used for the 130 or so validation repertoires as for the approximately 610 first-cohort repertoires, as reported in a later analysis. Study-wide findings and caveats: CMV antigen specificity of three CMV-associated chains was confirmed in vitro. Whilst most TCR sequences proved rare, a subset of public TCRs occurred across many donors.

Trimming cost V 0 bases and J 0 bases, with 9 bases left between them. The length of the CDR3 is 15 residues. Germline V CDR1 and CDR2: SGHRS, YFSETQ. Comment on this clone: Its target is not known.

The table came from immunoSEQ multiplex PCR; TCRdb's copy has only in-frame clones and leaves some out. Here the sample spans about 75,000 clones, around 85% being singletons. The rearrangement joins TRBV5-1 to TRBJ1-1; the D is unclear. The TCR sequence derives from a man aged 25-40 years in good health and CMV-seronegative. Material: PBMCs. The CDR3 sequence: CASSLDPGMNTEAFF. The CDR3 DNA reads as TGCGCCAGCAGCTTGGATCCGGGGATGAACACTGAAGCTTTCTTT.